One sample yielded the 25 T cell receptor beta chains listed below, sequenced in a study of T cells in Graves' hyperthyroidism and ophthalmopathy. TCR beta CDR3 region amplification was performed from RNA transcripts. The TCR CDR3 was amplified in a first-round RT-PCR using the HTBI primer set. TCRdb reanalysed the multiplex PCR reads using MiXCR and keeps one entry per CDR3 protein. The data hold hundreds of thousands of distinct CDR3 sequences, with about 20% observed a single time. Sequenced sample: blood. These receptors all stem from a woman in her 70s with Graves' ophthalmopathy.

This clonotype was counted ten times or more. The V call is TRBV12-3 or TRBV12-4, the J call TRBJ2-7; weak D call: TRBD1 (7 bases). The CDR3 consists of 15 residues. V was clipped by 0 bases and J by 4 bases, with 13 bases between them. CDR3 amino acids: CASSLAGGQIYEQYF. CDR3 nucleotide sequence: TGTGCCAGCAGTTTAGCGGGGGGACAGATATACGAGCAGTACTTC.

The V call is TRBV6-2 or TRBV6-3, the J call TRBJ2-7; a possible D gene is TRBD1 (6 bases). CDR1 MNHEY and CDR2 SVGEGT come from the germline V gene. The CDR3 covers 15 residues. Between the trimmed V and J ends, which lost 2 bases and 4 bases, there was a span of 15 bases. CDR3 protein: CASSYGLGRGYEQYF. CDR3 DNA sequence: TGTGCCAGCAGTTACGGATTGGGCAGGGGTTACGAGCAGTACTTC.

This sequence joins TRBV13 and TRBJ1-2; TRBD1 aligns across 8 bases. The CDR3 loop spans 14 amino acids. The trim removed 5 bases at V and 8 bases at J, leaving 10 bases unmatched. CDR1 and CDR2 (germline): PRHDT, FYEKMQ (reference sequence). Written as DNA, the CDR3 is TGTGCCAGCAGCGCGGACAGGGTACCGTCCGGCTACACCTTC. It yields the protein CASSADRVPSGYTF.

This clonotype was observed a handful of times. Here the CDR3 DNA reads TGTGCCGTTCTCGGGAGTTCCTACGAGCAGTACTTC. Amino acid sequence: CAVLGSSYEQYF. This chain connects TRBV10-3 to TRBJ2-7; a possible D gene is TRBD2 (6 bases). The V end was cut by 11 bases, the J end by 1 base, with 12 bases between. This CDR3 is built from 12 residues. The germline V gene has CDR1 ENHRY and CDR2 SYGVKD.

This clonotype was observed a few times. The rearrangement links TRBV20-1 to TRBJ1-2; no definite D call. This CDR3 is 16 amino acids long. With 2 bases removed from V and 0 bases from J, the gap between germline ends came to 16 bases. Germline values: CDR1 DFQATT, CDR2 SNEGSKA (reference sequence). CDR3 protein: CSARSTRAASNYGYTF. Written as DNA, the CDR3 is TGCAGTGCTAGAAGTACGAGGGCAGCCTCTAACTATGGCTACACCTTC.

At least ten counts were recorded for this clonotype. The V call is TRBV7-2, the J call TRBJ2-2; 10 nucleotides match TRBD2. Trimming took 1 base from V and 1 from J; bases not matched to a gene: 0. Per the germline V gene, CDR1 is SGHTA and CDR2 is FQGNSA. The CDR3 extends over 16 amino acids. This CDR3 reads CASSLVAGGNTGELFF. CDR3 DNA: TGTGCCAGCAGCTTAGTAGCGGGAGGGAACACCGGGGAGCTGTTTTTT. Looking up the rest from reference TRBV7-2 and TRBJ2-2 gives the full variable domain: GAGVSQSPSNKVTEKGKDVELRCDPISGHTALYWYRQSLGQGLEFLIYFQGNSAPDKSGLPSDRFSAERTGGSVSTLTIQRTQQEDSAVYLCASSLVAGGNTGELFFGEGSRLTVL.

This clonotype was observed many times. The V call is TRBV11-2, the J call TRBJ2-1; D might be TRBD1 (6 bases). The length of the CDR3 is 14 residues. Germline V gene data show CDR1 as SGHAT and CDR2 as FQNNGV. V lost 6 bases to trimming and J lost 3 bases, with 12 bases between them. CDR3 amino acids: CASRVQGGYNEQFF. Written as DNA, the CDR3 is TGTGCCAGCAGAGTACAGGGTGGCTACAATGAGCAGTTCTTC.

Ten or more counts support this clonotype. The CDR3 DNA reads as TGTGCCAGCAGCTTGCCCGGGACCGGCACTGAAGCTTTCTTT. It is translated as CASSLPGTGTEAFF. The V call is TRBV7-8, the J call TRBJ1-1, with D perhaps matching TRBD1 (5 bases). This CDR3 region has 14 residues. V gave up 3 bases and J gave up 4 bases, with 12 bases separating them. Germline V gene data show CDR1 as SGHVS and CDR2 as FQNEAQ.

The chain is built from TRBV3-1 and TRBJ1-3; possible D gene TRBD1, 5 bases. This CDR3 has 14 amino acids. Trimming shortened V by 1 base and J by 4 bases, and 8 bases separated the two germline ends. CDR1 LGHDT and CDR2 YNNKEL come from the germline V gene (reference sequence). The chain's CDR3 is CASSQVPGGNTIYF. The CDR3 bases are TGTGCCAGCAGCCAAGTCCCAGGGGGAAACACCATATATTTT.

This chain links TRBV19 with TRBJ1-5; D remains ambiguous. Germline CDR1 LNHDA, CDR2 SQIVND (reference sequence). CDR3 length: 16 residues. Deletions cut 6 bases from V and 2 bases from J, with 17 bases between. CDR3 DNA sequence: TGTGCCAGTAGCCCTTTTACCGGGCCTGGCAATCAGCCCCAGCATTTT. It codes for CASSPFTGPGNQPQHF.

As for this clonotype: One end of the junction does not line up with germline, which may come from a read error. The gene calls are TRBV12-3 or TRBV12-4 and TRBJ1-5; perhaps TRBD1 as D (5 bases). The CDR3 covers 13 residues. For the CDR3, the DNA is TGTGCCGGCAGTTTAAGGGGCGGGAGACCCCAGCATTTT. Residues: CAGSLRGGRPQHF.

The V call is TRBV20-1, the J call TRBJ1-4; the D gene is possibly TRBD1 (6 bases). Deletions cut 4 bases from V and 8 bases from J, with 11 bases between. Germline values: CDR1 DFQATT, CDR2 SNEGSKA (reference sequence). The CDR3 contains 12 residues. The CDR3 DNA reads TGCAGTGCTACGCAGGGGATCGAAAAACTGTTTTTT. It translates to CSATQGIEKLFF.

This clonotype was seen only a few times. V usage is TRBV30 and J usage is TRBJ2-7; D is unresolved. The CDR3 loop spans 14 amino acids. Deletions cut 2 bases from V and 0 bases from J, with 11 bases between. Germline CDR1 is GTSNPN and CDR2 is SVGIG (reference sequence). The CDR3 DNA sequence: TGTGCCTGGAGTACGGAGCTCCGCTCCTACGAGCAGTACTTC. Translating it yields CAWSTELRSYEQYF.

This clonotype was recorded a few times. The V and J genes are TRBV4-1 and TRBJ2-7; the D gene is possibly TRBD2 (6 bases). This CDR3 contains 13 residues. V lost 8 bases and J 8 bases, leaving 19 bases between the germline ends. CDR1 is MGHRA, CDR2 YSYEKL, per germline. The DNA of the CDR3 is TGCGCCAGCTCTTCGCCGGGACTTACGAAGCAGTACTTC. It yields the protein CASSSPGLTKQYF.

V is TRBV20-1 and J is TRBJ2-1, with 16 nucleotides matching TRBD2. Germline CDR1 is DFQATT and CDR2 is SNEGSKA (reference sequence). After removal of 1 base from V and 3 bases from J, the junction contained 12 bases not matched to a gene. The CDR3 has 20 residues. The CDR3 DNA reads TGCAGTGCTAGAGTCCTGGGGACTAGCGGGAGGGATCTAAACTACAATGAGCAGTTCTTC. Protein: CSARVLGTSGRDLNYNEQFF.

The CDR3 DNA follows: TGTGCCAGCAGCTGGACTGCAGCTAATGAAAAACTGTTTTTT. Its translation is CASSWTAANEKLFF. The V call is TRBV7-9, the J call TRBJ1-4; D call uncertain. Deletions cut 4 bases from V and 3 bases from J, with 9 bases between. The CDR3 extends over 14 amino acids. In germline, CDR1 is SEHNR, CDR2 FQNEAQ (reference sequence).

The V gene is TRBV20-1, the J gene TRBJ2-3; maybe TRBD1 (5 bases). The CDR3 runs 12 residues. Germline values: CDR1 DFQATT, CDR2 SNEGSKA (reference sequence). V was pared by 7 bases and J by 4 bases, with 12 bases between. The CDR3 is CSVRSRADTQYF. CDR3 coding DNA: TGCAGTGTAAGAAGCAGGGCAGATACGCAGTATTTT.

The V call is TRBV20-1, the J call TRBJ1-3; possible D gene TRBD1, 5 bases. Germline V gene lookup returns CDR1 DFQATT and CDR2 SNEGSKA (reference sequence). The CDR3 extends over 13 amino acids. V was shortened by 1 base and J by 8 bases, with 12 bases between the two germline ends. CDR3 protein: CSARVSGRDTIYF. CDR3 nucleotides: TGCAGTGCTAGAGTATCGGGGCGGGACACCATATATTTT.

The genes are TRBV19 and TRBJ1-2, with 9 bases aligning to TRBD1. Germline V gene data show CDR1 as LNHDA and CDR2 as SQIVND (reference sequence). CDR3 length: 15 residues. The V and J ends lost 6 bases and 4 bases, in that order; junction bases with no gene match: 9. CDR3 region: CASSPTRTGAYGYTF. CDR3 nucleotides: TGTGCCAGTAGCCCGACTCGGACAGGGGCCTATGGCTACACCTTC.

Many counts were recorded for this clonotype. The rearrangement uses TRBV10-1 and TRBJ1-2; no firm D call. CDR3 length equals 13 residues. Trimming removed 3 bases from V and 4 bases from J, with 9 bases in between. Germline V gene sequence: CDR1 WNHNN, CDR2 SYGVQD (reference sequence). The CDR3 protein is CASSEAGGYGYTF. CDR3 in DNA: TGCGCCAGCAGTGAAGCAGGAGGCTATGGCTACACCTTC.

The CDR3 DNA reads as TGCAGCGTTCCCGGGACTAGCGGGAACTACAATGAGCAGTTCTTC. Its protein product is CSVPGTSGNYNEQFF. The chain employs TRBV29-1 and TRBJ2-1, with 13 bases aligning to TRBD2. The CDR3 spans 15 residues. V dropped 5 bases and J dropped 3; count of bases not matched to a gene: 4. CDR1 and CDR2 (germline): SQVTM, ANQGSEA.

The chain recombines TRBV29-1 with TRBJ2-7; either TRBD1 or TRBD2 may fit D (5 bases each). The ends were cut back, 3 bases at V and 2 bases at J, with 11 bases in the middle. The CDR3 totals 13 residues. Germline CDR1 and CDR2: SQVTM and ANQGSEA. This CDR3 is CSVDRGSPYEQYF. The CDR3 nucleotides read TGCAGCGTTGACCGGGGCTCACCCTACGAGCAGTACTTC.

This clonotype showed up just a few times. The J gene is TRBJ2-2, the V gene TRBV5-1; D ambiguous. CDR1 is SGHRS and CDR2 is YFSETQ in the germline V gene. Between the trimmed V and J ends, which lost 4 bases and 0 bases, there was a span of 10 bases. This CDR3 is built from 15 residues. Here the CDR3 reads CASSHFGPNTGELFF. In nucleotides, the CDR3 is TGCGCCAGCAGCCATTTTGGCCCGAACACCGGGGAGCTGTTTTTT.

To note about this clonotype: Sequence at one end of the junction differs from germline and may be a read error. The chain employs TRBV27 and TRBJ2-5; D might be TRBD1 (6 bases). Germline assignment: CDR1 MNHEY and CDR2 SMNVEV (reference sequence). This CDR3 region has 13 residues. The DNA for the CDR3 is TGTGCCAGCAGTTTAACAGGGTTAGAGACCCGGTACTTC. Protein sequence: CASSLTGLETRYF.

In this sample, this clonotype turned up a few times. The CDR3 reads CASQTGGVNQPQHF. In DNA form, the CDR3 reads TGTGCCAGTCAGACCGGCGGAGTGAATCAGCCCCAGCATTTT. V is TRBV6-1 and J is TRBJ1-5; D not certain. The CDR3 spans 14 residues. Germline V lookup: CDR1 MNHNS, CDR2 SASEGT. Trimming took 9 bases from V and 4 from J, leaving 16 bases between them.